What follows describes a single T cell receptor beta chain. This entry belongs to a study of blood T cell repertoires in COVID-19. Across the whole study: Whether acute or convalescent, the COVID-19 samples came from the United States, Italy and Spain. T cells, B-cell-depleted T cells, or PBMCs provided the cDNA or gDNA that served as material.

Methods used by the authors: Using reference gene primer amplification, nucleated cell counts were estimated. Only in-frame clones appear in the TCRdb table, and some are missing; sequencing was by immunoSEQ multiplex PCR. That table furnishes V, J and clone size, whereas the DNA furnished D and trimming. In the table there are roughly 160,000 clones, 85% to 95% of which are singletons. Germline lookup yields CDR1 SGHTA and CDR2 FQGNSA. V shed 6 bases, J shed 9 bases, and the junction held 10 bases outside the gene matches. The CDR3 is made up of 14 amino acids. This sequence originates from a middle-aged man with acute or convalescent COVID-19. Source material: peripheral blood. The chain carries TRBV7-2 and TRBJ2-1, with 8 positions matching TRBD2. CDR3 sequence reads: CASSSGGRESEQFF. The CDR3 DNA reads as TGTGCCAGCAGTTCGGGAGGGCGGGAGAGTGAGCAGTTCTTC.